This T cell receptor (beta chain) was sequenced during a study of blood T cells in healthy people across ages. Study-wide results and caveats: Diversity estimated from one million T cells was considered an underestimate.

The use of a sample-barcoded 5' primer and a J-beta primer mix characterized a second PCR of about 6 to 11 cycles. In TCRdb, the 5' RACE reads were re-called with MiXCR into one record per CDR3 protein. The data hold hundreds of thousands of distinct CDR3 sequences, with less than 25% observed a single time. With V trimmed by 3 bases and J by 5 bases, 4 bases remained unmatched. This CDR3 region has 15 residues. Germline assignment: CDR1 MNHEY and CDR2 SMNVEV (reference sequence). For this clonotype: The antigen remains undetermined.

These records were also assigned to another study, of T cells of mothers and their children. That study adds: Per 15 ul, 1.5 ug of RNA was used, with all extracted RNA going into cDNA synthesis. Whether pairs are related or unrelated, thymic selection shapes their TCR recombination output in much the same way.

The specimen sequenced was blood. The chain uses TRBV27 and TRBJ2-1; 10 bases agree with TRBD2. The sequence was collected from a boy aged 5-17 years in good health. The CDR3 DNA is TGTGCCAGCAGTTTGTTGCTAGCGGGAGACAATGAGCAGTTCTTC. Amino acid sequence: CASSLLLAGDNEQFF.